This is a list of T cell receptor beta chains from one sample in a study of regulatory T cells in long-lasting Graves disease. MiXCR, applied by TCRdb to the multiplex PCR reads, yields one record per CDR3 protein. The repertoire holds around 430,000 distinct CDR3 sequences, with 22% as singletons. The sample here was peripheral blood mononuclear cells (PBMCs), taken when the disease was refractory, from a patient treated with antithyroid drugs. Source of these receptors: a female donor with Graves disease. Each CDR3 is given with its conserved first and last residue. A D gene is named only where the DNA matches it firmly. Clone sizes are given selectively: once, few, many, or a class where the clone is expanded.

D | size | J | V | DNA | CDR3
- | many | TRBJ1-4 | TRBV2 | TGTGCCAGCAGTTGGGAAAAACTGTTTTTT | CASSWEKLFF
- | many | TRBJ2-5 | TRBV3-2 | TGTGCCAGCAGCCAAGCATCTAGGCAGTTCCAAGAGACCCAGTACTTC | CASSQASRQFQETQYF
TRBD1 | few | TRBJ2-7 | TRBV20-1 | TGCAGTGCCAGAGTCTACAGGGGGTTTTTTGAAGAGCAGTACTTC | CSARVYRGFFEEQYF
- | many | TRBJ2-7 | TRBV19 | TGTGCCAGTAGCCCTCAGACAGGAGACTACGAGCAGTACTTC | CASSPQTGDYEQYF
- | many | TRBJ2-7 | TRBV6-5 | TGTGCCAGCAGTTACCTCGTCAGGGGCGACGAGCAGTACTTC | CASSYLVRGDEQYF
- | few | TRBJ2-5 | TRBV20-1 | TGCAGTGCTAGAGATCATGGGCGGGCCCAAGAGACCCAGTACTTC | CSARDHGRAQETQYF
- | many | TRBJ1-2 | TRBV11-1 | TGTGCCAGCAGCTTCAACAGGAACTATGGCTACACCTTC | CASSFNRNYGYTF
TRBD2 | - | TRBJ2-3 | TRBV28 | TGTGCCGGCAGTTCCGAGGGACTAGCGGGAAGAAATACGCAGTATTTT | CAGSSEGLAGRNTQYF
- | - | TRBJ2-2 | TRBV5-1 | TGCGCCAGCAGCTGGACCGATCTGACCGGGGAGCTGTTTTTT | CASSWTDLTGELFF
- | - | TRBJ2-7 | TRBV7-2 | TGTGCCAGCAGCTTAGAGGTCTCCGGACGAGACTACGAGCAGTACTTC | CASSLEVSGRDYEQYF
- | many | TRBJ1-1 | TRBV3-1 | TGTGCCAGCAGCCATCTGAACACTGAAGCTTTCTTT | CASSHLNTEAFF
TRBD1 | - | TRBJ1-4 | TRBV19 | TGTGCCAGTAGTTCTACAGGGGGGTATGAAAAACTGTTTTTT | CASSSTGGYEKLFF
- | - | TRBJ1-1 | TRBV12-3/TRBV12-4 | TGTGCCAGCGATCTCGACCTTAGGGGTGAAGCTTTCTTT | CASDLDLRGEAFF
TRBD2 | many | TRBJ2-5 | TRBV25-1 | TGTGCCAGCAGTGAATTTTCTAGCGGGAGTGTCGAGACCCAGTACTTC | CASSEFSSGSVETQYF
- | - | TRBJ1-1 | TRBV7-9 | TGTGCCAGCAGTCTGGGCGGCAGACAGAACACTGAAGCTTTCTTT | CASSLGGRQNTEAFF
TRBD2 | many | TRBJ2-5 | TRBV7-2 | TGTGCCAGCAGCTCTCTTCTTAGCGGGGGCGTGGAGACCCAGTACTTC | CASSSLLSGGVETQYF
- | few | TRBJ1-5 | TRBV6-5 | TGTGCCAGCAGTTACTCGAGTCGGGCTTTAGGGTCTGCGTTGCCCCAGCATTTT | CASSYSSRALGSALPQHF
- | many | TRBJ1-1 | TRBV2 | TGTGCCAGCAGCACCTTAGGGGACAAAGGGGGAAACACTGAAGCTTTCTTT | CASSTLGDKGGNTEAFF
- | - | TRBJ2-1 | TRBV5-1 | TGCGCCAGCACACTTGGGACGTCCCGGCCCTACAATGAGCAGTTCTTC | CASTLGTSRPYNEQFF
- | - | TRBJ1-4 | TRBV5-1 | TGCGCCAGCAGCCCAGAGGCCGGGGATGAAAAACTGTTTTTT | CASSPEAGDEKLFF
- | - | TRBJ1-1 | TRBV30 | TGTGCCTGGGGTCTCGACGCTATGAACACTGAAGCTTTCTTT | CAWGLDAMNTEAFF
- | few | TRBJ1-2 | TRBV15 | TGTGCCACCAGCAGAGAGGGGGGCTATGGCTACACCTTC | CATSREGGYGYTF
- | - | TRBJ2-7 | TRBV20-1 | TGCAGTGCTAGCAATCGGGACGGCACCTACGAGCAGTACTTC | CSASNRDGTYEQYF
TRBD2 | - | TRBJ2-1 | TRBV6-9 | TGTGCCAGCAGTTACCACGGGGGGGGCTCCTCCTACAATGAGCAGTTCTTC | CASSYHGGGSSYNEQFF
TRBD2 | many | TRBJ2-7 | TRBV20-1 | TGCAGTGCTAGTAGGCTAGCGGGAGGGCCAAACGAGCAGTACTTC | CSASRLAGGPNEQYF
- | few | TRBJ2-7 | TRBV7-9 | TGTGCCAGCAGCCCCTGGGGGGTCTACGAGCAGTACTTC | CASSPWGVYEQYF
- | - | TRBJ1-2 | TRBV6-9 | TGTGCCAGCAGTTACCCCGACATGGGGGGGTATGGCTACACCTTC | CASSYPDMGGYGYTF
- | many | TRBJ2-5 | TRBV20-1 | TGCAGTGCTAGAGATGGGTCTACCGAAGAGACCCAGTACTTC | CSARDGSTEETQYF
- | - | TRBJ1-6 | TRBV7-2 | TGTGCCAGCAGCTCCACTAGGACTAATTCACCCCTCCACTTT | CASSSTRTNSPLHF
- | - | TRBJ2-5 | TRBV6-2/TRBV6-3 | TGTGCCAGCAGACCCATAGCAGGCAGGTCACAAGAGACCCAGTACTTC | CASRPIAGRSQETQYF
TRBD1 | many | TRBJ1-4 | TRBV11-1 | TGTGCCAGCAGCCCGGCGGACAGGAGGAATGAAAAACTGTTTTTT | CASSPADRRNEKLFF
TRBD2 | - | TRBJ2-3 | TRBV28 | TGTGCCAGCAGTTTGGGACTAGCGGGACACACAGATACGCAGTATTTT | CASSLGLAGHTDTQYF
TRBD2 | - | TRBJ2-1 | TRBV20-1 | TGCAGTGTCCCGGGGACTAGCAACTACAATGAGCAGTTCTTC | CSVPGTSNYNEQFF
- | many | TRBJ1-6 | TRBV6-1 | TGTGCCAGCAGGGACTCAGGGGCCGGGGATTCACCCCTCCACTTT | CASRDSGAGDSPLHF
TRBD1 | - | TRBJ1-6 | TRBV2 | TGTGCCAGCGGGACAGGGGGCTATAATTCACCCCTCCACTTT | CASGTGGYNSPLHF
- | - | TRBJ2-3 | TRBV11-2 | TGTGCCAGCAGCTTCGAGCTGCAGGGGGGAGATACGCAGTATTTT | CASSFELQGGDTQYF
- | - | TRBJ2-7 | TRBV19 | TGTGCCAGTAGTTCTGCGGCGAACGGTGAGCAGTACTTC | CASSSAANGEQYF
TRBD1 | many | TRBJ2-7 | TRBV12-3/TRBV12-4 | TGTGCCAGCAGTTTATCGACCCCGGACAGGGGAGACGAGCAGTACTTC | CASSLSTPDRGDEQYF
- | many | TRBJ2-5 | TRBV6-5 | TGTGCCAGCAGTTACTCGATGGTGGAACAAGAGACCCAGTACTTC | CASSYSMVEQETQYF
- | many | TRBJ1-2 | TRBV7-8 | TGTGCCAGCAGCGATAGCCAGGGTTACTATGGCTACACCTTC | CASSDSQGYYGYTF
TRBD1 | - | TRBJ2-2 | TRBV30 | TGTGCCTGGAGTCAACCCGGGACAGGGGATACCGGGGAGCTGTTTTTT | CAWSQPGTGDTGELFF
- | many | TRBJ2-4 | TRBV12-3/TRBV12-4 | TGTGCCAGCAGTTTAACGGACCGATCTGGGAACTTC | CASSLTDRSGNF
- | - | TRBJ2-7 | TRBV20-1 | TGCAGTGCTATGCAGGGTGACTACGAGCAGTACTTC | CSAMQGDYEQYF
- | many | TRBJ2-7 | TRBV12-3/TRBV12-4 | TGTGCCAGCAGTTTTTACGGGGGCGAAGGGGAGCAGTACTTC | CASSFYGGEGEQYF
- | many | TRBJ1-5 | TRBV28 | TGTGCCAGCAGCAAAAGCAGGGGAGTTGATCAGCCCCAGCATTTT | CASSKSRGVDQPQHF
- | - | TRBJ2-7 | TRBV4-1 | TGCGCCAGCAGCCAAGTTGGACTGCAAGGGAAGTCCTACGAGCAGTACTTC | CASSQVGLQGKSYEQYF
TRBD2 | - | TRBJ2-3 | TRBV28 | TGTGCCAGCAGTTCTCTAGCGGGGGGCACAGATACGCAGTATTTT | CASSSLAGGTDTQYF
TRBD1 | few | TRBJ2-5 | TRBV19 | TGTGCCAGTATTAGTACAGGGGACCCTCAAGAGACCCAGTACTTC | CASISTGDPQETQYF
TRBD2 | - | TRBJ2-5 | TRBV11-1 | TGTGCCAGCAGCTTAGACGGTAGCGGGATAGTACGAGAGACCCAGTACTTC | CASSLDGSGIVRETQYF
TRBD1 | many | TRBJ1-2 | TRBV5-4 | TGTGCCAGCAGTTCGGGACAGGGAAACTATGGCTACACCTTC | CASSSGQGNYGYTF
- | many | TRBJ2-5 | TRBV12-5 | TGTGCTAGTGGTTTGGTACTGGCAAGGCCTAAGGAAGAGACCCAGTACTTC | CASGLVLARPKEETQYF
TRBD1 | few | TRBJ2-2 | TRBV7-9 | TGTGCCAGCAGCGCCGATCCCGGGACAGGGGGCACCGGGGAGCTGTTTTTT | CASSADPGTGGTGELFF